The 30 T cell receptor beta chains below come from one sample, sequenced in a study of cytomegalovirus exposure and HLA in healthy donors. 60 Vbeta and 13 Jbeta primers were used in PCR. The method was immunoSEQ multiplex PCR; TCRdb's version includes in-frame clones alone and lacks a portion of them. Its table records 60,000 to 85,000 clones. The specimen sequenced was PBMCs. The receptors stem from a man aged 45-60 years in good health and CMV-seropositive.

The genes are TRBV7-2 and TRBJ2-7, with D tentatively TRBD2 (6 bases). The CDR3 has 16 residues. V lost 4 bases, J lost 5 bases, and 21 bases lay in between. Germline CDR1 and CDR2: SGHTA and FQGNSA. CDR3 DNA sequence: TGTGCCAGCAGCTCGTTCCCGGGACCCGGGGGAGACGAGCAGTACTTC. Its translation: CASSSFPGPGGDEQYF.

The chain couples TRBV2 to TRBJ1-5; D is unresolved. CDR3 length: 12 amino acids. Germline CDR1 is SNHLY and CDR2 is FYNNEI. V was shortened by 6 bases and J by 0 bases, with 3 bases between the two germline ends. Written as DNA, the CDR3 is TGTGCCAGCAGCTATAGCAATCAGCCCCAGCATTTT. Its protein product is CASSYSNQPQHF.

Here the CDR3 reads CATARGNNQPQHF. DNA of the CDR3: TGTGCCACCGCACGGGGTAACAATCAGCCCCAGCATTTT. The chain links TRBV27 to TRBJ1-5; D ambiguous. This CDR3 region has 13 residues. V was shortened by 10 bases and J by 3 bases, with 13 bases between the two germline ends. Germline CDR1 reads MNHEY; CDR2 reads SMNVEV (reference sequence).

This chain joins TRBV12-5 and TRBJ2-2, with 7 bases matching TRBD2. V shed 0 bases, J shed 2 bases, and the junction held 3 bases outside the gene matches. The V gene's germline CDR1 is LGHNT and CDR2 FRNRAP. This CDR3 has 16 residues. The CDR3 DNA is TGTGCTAGTGGTTTGGTTCGCGGGGGTAACACCGGGGAGCTGTTTTTT. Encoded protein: CASGLVRGGNTGELFF.

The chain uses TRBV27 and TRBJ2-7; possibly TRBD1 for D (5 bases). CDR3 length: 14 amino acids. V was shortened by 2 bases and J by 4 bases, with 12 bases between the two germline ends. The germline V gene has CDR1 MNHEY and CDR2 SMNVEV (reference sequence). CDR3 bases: TGTGCCAGCAGTTTAACCTCCCAGGGTTACGAGCAGTACTTC. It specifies CASSLTSQGYEQYF.

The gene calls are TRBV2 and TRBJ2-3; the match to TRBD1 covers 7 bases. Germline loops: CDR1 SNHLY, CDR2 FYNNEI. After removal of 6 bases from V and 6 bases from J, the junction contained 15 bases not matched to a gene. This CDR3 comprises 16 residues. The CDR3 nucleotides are TGTGCCAGCAGCCGGGACAGTAGGGGGTCCAGGGATACGCAGTATTTT. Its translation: CASSRDSRGSRDTQYF.

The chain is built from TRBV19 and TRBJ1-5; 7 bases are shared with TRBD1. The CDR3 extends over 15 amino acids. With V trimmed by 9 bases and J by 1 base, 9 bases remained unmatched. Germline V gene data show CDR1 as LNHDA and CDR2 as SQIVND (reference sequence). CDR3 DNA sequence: TGTGCCAGCGATTACAGGGGAAAGAGCAATCAGCCCCAGCATTTT. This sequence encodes CASDYRGKSNQPQHF.

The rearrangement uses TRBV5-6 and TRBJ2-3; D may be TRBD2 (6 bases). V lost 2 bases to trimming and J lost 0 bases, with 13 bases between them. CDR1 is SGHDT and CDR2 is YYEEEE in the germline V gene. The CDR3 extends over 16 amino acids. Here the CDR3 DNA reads TGTGCCAGCAGCTTCGACCCCGGGACTAGCACAGATACGCAGTATTTT. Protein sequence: CASSFDPGTSTDTQYF.

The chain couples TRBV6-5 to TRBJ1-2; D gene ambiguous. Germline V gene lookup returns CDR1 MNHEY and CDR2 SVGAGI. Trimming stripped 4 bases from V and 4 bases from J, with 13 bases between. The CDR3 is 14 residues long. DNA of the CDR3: TGTGCCAGCAGTTGGACTTTTATGGGCTATGGCTACACCTTC. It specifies CASSWTFMGYGYTF.

In nucleotides, the CDR3 is TGCGCCAGCAGCTTGGACCCCGGGACTGGGGCCAACGTCCTGACTTTC. Protein product: CASSLDPGTGANVLTF. The genes are TRBV5-1 and TRBJ2-6, with D possibly matching TRBD2 (5 bases). V shed 0 bases and J shed 2 bases, with 9 bases lying between them. Germline loops: CDR1 SGHRS, CDR2 YFSETQ. This CDR3 contains 16 residues. The whole variable domain, filled in from reference TRBV5-1 and TRBJ2-6, reads KAGVTQTPRYLIKTRGQQVTLSCSPISGHRSVSWYQQTPGQGLQFLFEYFSETQRNKGNFPGRFSGRQFSNSRSEMNVSTLELGDSALYLCASSLDPGTGANVLTFGAGSRLTVL.

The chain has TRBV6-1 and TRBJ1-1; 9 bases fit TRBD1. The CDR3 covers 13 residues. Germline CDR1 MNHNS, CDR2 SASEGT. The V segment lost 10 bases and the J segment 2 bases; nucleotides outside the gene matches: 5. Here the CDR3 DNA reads TGTGCCACCCACAGGGGGCTCAACACTGAAGCTTTCTTT. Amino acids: CATHRGLNTEAFF.

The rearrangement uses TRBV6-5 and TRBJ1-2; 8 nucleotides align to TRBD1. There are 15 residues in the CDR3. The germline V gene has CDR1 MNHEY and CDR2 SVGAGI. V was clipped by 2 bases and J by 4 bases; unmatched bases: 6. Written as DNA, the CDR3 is TGTGCCAGCAGTTACGGGGCAGGGGGCGTCTATGGCTACACCTTC. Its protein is CASSYGAGGVYGYTF.

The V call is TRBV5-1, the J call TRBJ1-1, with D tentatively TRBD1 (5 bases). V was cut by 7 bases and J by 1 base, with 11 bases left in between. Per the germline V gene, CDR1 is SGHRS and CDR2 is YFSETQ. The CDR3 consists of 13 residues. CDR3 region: CASAGGRNTEAFF. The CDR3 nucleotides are TGCGCCAGCGCTGGGGGGAGGAACACTGAAGCTTTCTTT.

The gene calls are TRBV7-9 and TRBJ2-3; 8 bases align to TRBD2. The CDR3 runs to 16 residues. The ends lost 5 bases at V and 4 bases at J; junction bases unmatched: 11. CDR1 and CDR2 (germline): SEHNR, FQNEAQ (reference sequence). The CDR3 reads CASSLTSSGQSDTQYF. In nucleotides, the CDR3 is TGTGCCAGCAGCCTAACATCTAGCGGGCAATCAGATACGCAGTATTTT.

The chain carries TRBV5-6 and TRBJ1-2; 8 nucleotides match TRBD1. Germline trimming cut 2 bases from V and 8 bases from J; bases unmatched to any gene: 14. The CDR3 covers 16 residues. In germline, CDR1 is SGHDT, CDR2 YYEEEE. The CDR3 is CASSLDLHRGERGYTF. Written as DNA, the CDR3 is TGTGCCAGCAGCTTAGATCTGCACAGGGGGGAACGCGGCTACACCTTC.

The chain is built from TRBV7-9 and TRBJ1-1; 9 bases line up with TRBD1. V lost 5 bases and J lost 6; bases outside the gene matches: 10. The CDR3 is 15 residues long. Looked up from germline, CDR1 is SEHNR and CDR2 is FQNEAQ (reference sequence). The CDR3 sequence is CASSPWTGVRPEAFF. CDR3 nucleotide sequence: TGTGCCAGCAGCCCCTGGACAGGGGTCCGGCCTGAAGCTTTCTTT. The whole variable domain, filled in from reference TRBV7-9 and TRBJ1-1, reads DTGVSQNPRHKITKRGQNVTFRCDPISEHNRLYWYRQTLGQGPEFLTYFQNEAQLEKSRLLSDRFSAERPKGSFSTLEIQRTEQGDSAMYLCASSPWTGVRPEAFFGQGTRLTVV.

CDR3 sequence reads: CASSVGPEVGTEAFF. The CDR3 coding sequence is TGTGCCAGCAGCGTTGGGCCCGAAGTGGGCACTGAAGCTTTCTTT. This chain joins TRBV9 and TRBJ1-1; D gene unclear. From germline, CDR1 is SGDLS and CDR2 YYNGEE. V lost 2 bases, J lost 4 bases, and 15 bases lay in between. The CDR3 consists of 15 residues.

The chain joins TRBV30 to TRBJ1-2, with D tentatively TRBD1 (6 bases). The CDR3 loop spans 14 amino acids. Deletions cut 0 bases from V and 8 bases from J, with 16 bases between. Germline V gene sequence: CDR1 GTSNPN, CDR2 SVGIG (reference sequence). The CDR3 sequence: CAWSVQGYYGGYTF. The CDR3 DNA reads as TGTGCCTGGAGTGTACAGGGTTACTATGGCGGCTACACCTTC.

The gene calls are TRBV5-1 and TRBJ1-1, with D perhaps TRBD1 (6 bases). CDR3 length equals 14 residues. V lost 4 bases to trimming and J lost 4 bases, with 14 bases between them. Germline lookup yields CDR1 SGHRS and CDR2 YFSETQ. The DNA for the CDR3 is TGCGCCAGCAGCAAACAGGGACCAGGCACTGAAGCTTTCTTT. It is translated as CASSKQGPGTEAFF. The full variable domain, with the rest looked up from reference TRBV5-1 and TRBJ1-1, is KAGVTQTPRYLIKTRGQQVTLSCSPISGHRSVSWYQQTPGQGLQFLFEYFSETQRNKGNFPGRFSGRQFSNSRSEMNVSTLELGDSALYLCASSKQGPGTEAFFGQGTRLTVV.

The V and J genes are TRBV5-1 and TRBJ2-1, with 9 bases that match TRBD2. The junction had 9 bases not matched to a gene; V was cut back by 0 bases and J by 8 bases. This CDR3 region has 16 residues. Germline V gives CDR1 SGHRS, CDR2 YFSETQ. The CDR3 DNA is TGCGCCAGCAGCTTGGACTCGGCGGGGGGGGGCGATGAGCAGTTCTTC. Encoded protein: CASSLDSAGGGDEQFF.

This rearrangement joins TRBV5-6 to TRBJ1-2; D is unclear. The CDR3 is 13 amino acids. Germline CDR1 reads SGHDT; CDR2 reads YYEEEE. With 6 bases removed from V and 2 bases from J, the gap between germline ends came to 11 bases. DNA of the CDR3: TGTGCCAGCATCGGAGGGTTAAACTATGGCTACACCTTC. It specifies CASIGGLNYGYTF.

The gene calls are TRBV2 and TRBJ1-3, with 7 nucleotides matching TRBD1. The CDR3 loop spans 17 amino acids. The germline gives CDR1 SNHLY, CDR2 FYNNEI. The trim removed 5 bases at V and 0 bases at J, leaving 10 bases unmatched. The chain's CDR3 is CASSRGQLINSGNTIYF. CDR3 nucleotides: TGTGCCAGCAGTAGGGGGCAACTGATTAACTCTGGAAACACCATATATTTT.

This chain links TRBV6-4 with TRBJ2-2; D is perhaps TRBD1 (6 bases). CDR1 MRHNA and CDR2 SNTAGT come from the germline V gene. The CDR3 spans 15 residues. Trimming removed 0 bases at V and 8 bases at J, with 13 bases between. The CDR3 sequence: CASSDSPGASGELFF. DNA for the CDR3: TGTGCCAGCAGTGACTCGCCAGGGGCTTCAGGGGAGCTGTTTTTT.

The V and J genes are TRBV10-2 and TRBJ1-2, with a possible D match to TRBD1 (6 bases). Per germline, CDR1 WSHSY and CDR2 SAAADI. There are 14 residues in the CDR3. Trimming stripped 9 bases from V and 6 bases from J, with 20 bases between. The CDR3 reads CASRLTGFYDGYTF. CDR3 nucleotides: TGCGCCAGTAGACTAACAGGGTTTTATGATGGCTACACCTTC.

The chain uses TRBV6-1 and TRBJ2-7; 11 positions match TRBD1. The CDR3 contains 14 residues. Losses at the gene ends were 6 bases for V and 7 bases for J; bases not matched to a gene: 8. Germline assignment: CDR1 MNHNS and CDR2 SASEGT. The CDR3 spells CASSTGGTGGEQYF. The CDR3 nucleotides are TGTGCCAGCAGCACTGGGGGGACAGGGGGAGAGCAGTACTTC.

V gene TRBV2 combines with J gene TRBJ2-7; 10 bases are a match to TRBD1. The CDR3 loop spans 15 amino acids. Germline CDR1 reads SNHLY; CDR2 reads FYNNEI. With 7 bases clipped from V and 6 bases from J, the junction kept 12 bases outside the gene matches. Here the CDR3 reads CASNMIRDRGSEQYF. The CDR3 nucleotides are TGTGCCAGCAATATGATCCGGGACAGGGGAAGCGAGCAGTACTTC.

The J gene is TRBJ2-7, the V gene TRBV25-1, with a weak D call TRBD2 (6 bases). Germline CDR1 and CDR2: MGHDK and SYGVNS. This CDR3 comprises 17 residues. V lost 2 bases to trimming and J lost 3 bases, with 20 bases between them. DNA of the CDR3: TGTGCCAGCAGTGAACGCCCCCTAGCGCTGGCCTACTACGAGCAGTACTTC. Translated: CASSERPLALAYYEQYF.

CDR3 sequence: CASSGDRSVRNEQFF. The CDR3 DNA reads as TGCGCCAGCAGTGGGGACAGGAGTGTCCGCAATGAGCAGTTCTTC. The rearrangement uses TRBV10-2 and TRBJ2-1, with 8 bases aligning to TRBD1. Germline CDR1 is WSHSY and CDR2 is SAAADI. Unmatched junction bases numbered 8, after V lost 4 bases and J lost 6 bases. The CDR3 runs 15 residues.

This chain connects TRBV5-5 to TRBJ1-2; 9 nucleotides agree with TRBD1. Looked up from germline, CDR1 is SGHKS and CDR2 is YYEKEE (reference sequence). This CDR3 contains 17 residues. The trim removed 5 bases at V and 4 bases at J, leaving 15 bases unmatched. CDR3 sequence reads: CASSFALGQGQGYGYTF. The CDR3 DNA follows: TGTGCCAGCAGTTTTGCCCTAGGACAGGGACAGGGCTATGGCTACACCTTC.

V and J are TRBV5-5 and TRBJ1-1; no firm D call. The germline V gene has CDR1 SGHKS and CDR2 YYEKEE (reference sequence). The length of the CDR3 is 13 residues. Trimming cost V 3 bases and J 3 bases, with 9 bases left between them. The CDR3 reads CASSYARDTEAFF. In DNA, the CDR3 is TGTGCCAGCAGCTACGCTCGGGACACTGAAGCTTTCTTT.